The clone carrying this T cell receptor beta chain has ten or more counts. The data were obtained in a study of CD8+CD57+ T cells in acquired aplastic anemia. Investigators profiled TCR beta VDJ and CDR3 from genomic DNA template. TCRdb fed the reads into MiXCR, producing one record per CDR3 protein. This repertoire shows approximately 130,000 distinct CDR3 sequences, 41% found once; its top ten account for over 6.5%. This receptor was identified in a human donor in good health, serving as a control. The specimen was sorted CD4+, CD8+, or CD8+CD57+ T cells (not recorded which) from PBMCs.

The chain's CDR3 is CASSATHGRTLTFF. The DNA for the CDR3 is TGTGCCAGCAGTGCGACTCATGGGAGAACACTGACTTTCTTT. The J gene is TRBJ1-1, the V gene TRBV2; D not resolved. The CDR3 runs to 14 residues. Germline CDR1 SNHLY, CDR2 FYNNEI. With 4 bases removed from V and 12 bases from J, the gap between germline ends came to 21 bases.